Here is one TCR beta chain with its context. Clones were read by immunoSEQ multiplex PCR, and TCRdb kept only the in-frame ones, dropping some. The sample contains over 90,000 clones, 80% to 90% of which appear only once. V lost 4 bases and J 0 bases, leaving 11 bases between the germline ends. CDR1 SGHRS and CDR2 YFSETQ come from the germline V gene. The CDR3 has 15 residues. This sample is drawn from a study of blood T cell repertoires in COVID-19. Overall study: The United States, Italy and Spain provided the acute and convalescent COVID-19 samples.

The chain carries TRBV5-1 and TRBJ1-3; the D is unclear. The TCR was taken from an older man with COVID-19, enrolled during active disease. The sequencing sample was made of peripheral blood. DNA for the CDR3: TGCGCCAGCAGCCCACTCGCGAGCTCTGGAAACACCATATATTTT. It translates to CASSPLASSGNTIYF.